This T cell receptor beta chain emerged from a study of blood T cell repertoires in COVID-19. Sequencing was performed with immunoSEQ multiplex PCR; in TCRdb, only in-frame clones are kept and a portion is missing. This sample carries some 140,000 clones, roughly 80% of them seen once, and the ten largest clones take around an eighth. Germline lookup yields CDR1 MNHNY and CDR2 SVGAGI (reference sequence). CDR3 length: 14 residues. V shed 5 bases and J 7 bases; nucleotides not matched to a gene: 5. The specimen was peripheral blood. The V and J genes are TRBV6-6 and TRBJ1-4; the match to TRBD1 covers 9 bases. The sequence was obtained from a woman between 55 and 75 years old with COVID-19, enrolled during active disease. The CDR3 sequence is CASSGTGWTEKLFF. For the CDR3, the DNA is TGTGCCAGCAGTGGGACAGGGTGGACTGAAAAACTGTTTTTT.